This T cell receptor (beta chain) was sequenced in a study of OX40 agonist ivuxolimab in advanced cancers. TCRdb's copy holds only in-frame clones and misses some; the assay was immunoSEQ multiplex PCR. The data hold about 77,000 clones, with approximately 83% observed a single time. Deletions cut 3 bases from V and 4 bases from J, with 13 bases between. The germline V gene encodes CDR1 GTSNPN and CDR2 SVGIG (reference sequence). This CDR3 is built from 14 residues. V is TRBV30 and J is TRBJ1-5; D may be TRBD1 (5 bases). This receptor was obtained from an adult with an advanced solid tumor such as melanoma, head and neck, liver or kidney cancer. Sequencing was performed on CD4+ or CD8+ T cells sorted from blood, taken in a trial of the OX40 agonist ivuxolimab. As DNA, the CDR3 is TGTGCCTGGAGCGCAGGGTTCGGGAATCAGCCCCAGCATTTT. Amino acid sequence: CAWSAGFGNQPQHF.